The 14 T cell receptor beta chains listed next were all sequenced from one sample in a study of T cell responses to AZD1222 COVID-19 vaccine. Method: immunoSEQ multiplex PCR; TCRdb's copy keeps in-frame clones and lacks some. This sample yields 100,000 to 120,000 clones, of which about four fifths are seen a single time; around 4.6% belongs to the top ten. The sequenced sample was peripheral blood, obtained on day 0 of AZD1222 vaccination. The receptor source for this set is an adult in good health.

This clone was observed a handful of times. The chain is built from TRBV27 and TRBJ1-1; maybe TRBD1 (6 bases). In germline, CDR1 is MNHEY, CDR2 SMNVEV (reference sequence). The ends were cut back, 5 bases at V and 3 bases at J, with 16 bases in the middle. The CDR3 runs 15 residues. The CDR3 DNA reads as TGTGCCAGCAGTCTTGTAATGGGGGGCCACACTGAAGCTTTCTTT. This translates into CASSLVMGGHTEAFF.

CDR3 sequence reads: CASSLVSPREAQYF. The CDR3 nucleotides read TGTGCCAGCAGTTTAGTATCACCCCGGGAGGCGCAGTATTTT. This sequence joins TRBV28 and TRBJ2-3; TRBD2 agrees at 7 bases. CDR1 and CDR2 (germline): MDHEN, SYDVKM. The CDR3 is 14 amino acids. The J segment lost 10 bases and the V segment lost 2 bases, leaving 9 bases of the junction unmatched.

The chain recombines TRBV18 with TRBJ2-1; 12 positions agree with TRBD2. The germline gives CDR1 KGHSH, CDR2 LQKENI. CDR3 length: 18 amino acids. The V and J ends lost 2 bases and 7 bases, in that order; junction bases with no gene match: 12. CDR3 coding DNA: TGTGCCAGCTCACCAGTTATGGGACTAGCGGGCACTCTTAATGAGCAGTTCTTC. Translated: CASSPVMGLAGTLNEQFF.

The chain has TRBV10-3 and TRBJ2-7, with D possibly being TRBD2 (7 bases). The CDR3 extends over 13 amino acids. Looked up from germline, CDR1 is ENHRY and CDR2 is SYGVKD. CDR3 loop: CAGGEGSSYEQYF. The DNA for the CDR3 is TGTGCAGGGGGGGAGGGTAGCTCCTACGAGCAGTACTTC.

V usage is TRBV18 and J usage is TRBJ1-1; tentative D call: TRBD1 (5 bases). Trimming left V 5 bases short and J 0 bases short, with 10 bases between. Per the germline V gene, CDR1 is KGHSH and CDR2 is LQKENI. The CDR3 runs to 14 residues. The CDR3 loop reads CASSFDRMNTEAFF. Written as DNA, the CDR3 is TGTGCCAGCTCATTCGACAGAATGAACACTGAAGCTTTCTTT.

J is TRBJ1-1 and V is TRBV28; D is unclear. CDR3 length equals 14 residues. CDR1 MDHEN and CDR2 SYDVKM come from the germline V gene. Deletions cut 1 base from V and 4 bases from J, with 10 bases between. CDR3: CASSLLGGGTEAFF. In nucleotides, the CDR3 is TGTGCCAGCAGTTTATTAGGCGGTGGCACTGAAGCTTTCTTT.

This chain connects TRBV9 to TRBJ2-2, with TRBD2 matching 12 bases. CDR3 length: 16 amino acids. In germline, CDR1 is SGDLS, CDR2 YYNGEE. V shed 4 bases, J shed 3 bases, and the junction held 4 bases outside the gene matches. The CDR3 DNA reads TGTGCCAGCAGCCTCCTAGCGGGGGGGCACACCGGGGAGCTGTTTTTT. It translates to CASSLLAGGHTGELFF.

This chain connects TRBV7-2 to TRBJ1-1; a possible D gene is TRBD1 (6 bases). CDR3 length: 15 residues. Germline assignment: CDR1 SGHTA and CDR2 FQGNSA. Trimming left V 5 bases short and J 0 bases short, with 13 bases between. The CDR3 protein is CASSAQGQMNTEAFF. CDR3 bases: TGTGCCAGCAGCGCTCAAGGACAGATGAACACTGAAGCTTTCTTT.

The V call is TRBV6-5, the J call TRBJ2-1, with D tentatively TRBD1 (6 bases). The CDR3 contains 16 residues. Trimming left V 2 bases short and J 6 bases short, with 17 bases between. Germline CDR1 is MNHEY and CDR2 is SVGAGI. CDR3 nucleotides: TGTGCCAGCAGTTACCCACAGGGTAGTTCGGGCAATGAGCAGTTCTTC. Translating gives CASSYPQGSSGNEQFF.

The V and J genes are TRBV27 and TRBJ2-1; 10 nucleotides align to TRBD2. Germline CDR1 and CDR2: MNHEY and SMNVEV (reference sequence). The CDR3 is made up of 18 amino acids. Trimming cost V 5 bases and J 4 bases; bases outside gene matches: 14. The CDR3 spells CASSTSGAISMVYNEQFF. The CDR3 DNA sequence: TGTGCCAGCAGTACTAGCGGGGCAATATCAATGGTTTACAATGAGCAGTTCTTC.

This clone has only a few counts. The J gene is TRBJ2-7, the V gene TRBV4-3; TRBD2 matches at 9 bases. The length of the CDR3 is 19 residues. V trimming: 2 bases; J trimming: 4 bases; junction bases outside the gene matches: 18. Germline V lookup: CDR1 LGHNA, CDR2 YSLEER. CDR3 bases: TGCGCCAGCAGCCAAAATGTTGTAGGAGGTAGCGGGAGTAAATACGAGCAGTACTTC. Protein: CASSQNVVGGSGSKYEQYF.

The chain combines TRBV6-2 or TRBV6-3 with TRBJ1-2; D not certain. V gave up 5 bases and J gave up 4 bases, with 14 bases separating them. The CDR3 totals 14 residues. CDR1 and CDR2 (germline): MNHEY, SVGEGT. CDR3 bases: TGTGCCAGCAGTAGCGGAGGGTCCGGCTATGGCTACACCTTC. This translates into CASSSGGSGYGYTF.

The V and J genes are TRBV6-2 or TRBV6-3 and TRBJ2-7; D possibly corresponds to TRBD2 (5 bases). The germline CDR1 and CDR2 sequences are MNHEY and SVGEGT. V lost 2 bases to trimming and J lost 9 bases, with 17 bases between them. The CDR3 consists of 14 residues. The CDR3 reads CASSYPQRPAGQYF. DNA for the CDR3: TGTGCCAGCAGTTACCCCCAGCGGCCCGCCGGGCAGTACTTC.

The V and J genes are TRBV28 and TRBJ2-4, with D unclear. The V gene lost 5 bases and the J gene lost 15 bases, with 14 bases spanning the gap. The CDR3 loop spans 11 amino acids. Germline CDR1 MDHEN, CDR2 SYDVKM. As DNA, the CDR3 is TGTGCCAGCAGTAGTGGACCCCGGGTGTACTTC. Its protein product is CASSSGPRVYF. The full variable domain, in which reference TRBV28 and TRBJ2-4 provide the parts outside the CDR3, is DVKVTQSSRYLVKRTGEKVFLECVQDMDHENMFWYRQDPGLGLRLIYFSYDVKMKEKGDIPEGYSVSREKKERFSLILESASTNQTSMYLCASSSGPRVYFGAGTRLSVL.